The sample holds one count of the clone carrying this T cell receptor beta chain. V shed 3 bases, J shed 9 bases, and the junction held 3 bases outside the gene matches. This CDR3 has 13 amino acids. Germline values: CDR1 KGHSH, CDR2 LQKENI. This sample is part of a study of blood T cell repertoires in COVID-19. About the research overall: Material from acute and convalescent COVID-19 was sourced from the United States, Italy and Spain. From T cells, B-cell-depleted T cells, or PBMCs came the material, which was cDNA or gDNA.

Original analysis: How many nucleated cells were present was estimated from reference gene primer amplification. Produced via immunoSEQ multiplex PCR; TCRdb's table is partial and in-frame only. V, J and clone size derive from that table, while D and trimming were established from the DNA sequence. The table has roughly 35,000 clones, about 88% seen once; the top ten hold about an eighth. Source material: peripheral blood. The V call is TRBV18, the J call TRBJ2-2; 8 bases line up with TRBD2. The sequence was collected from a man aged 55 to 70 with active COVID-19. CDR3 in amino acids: CASSPGRGRELFF. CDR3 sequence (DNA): TGTGCCAGCTCACCCGGGAGGGGCCGGGAGCTGTTTTTT.